The entry below describes one TCR beta chain. Its antigen is currently not known. Base qualities were left out, and no much larger clone turns up one base away. CDR1 SEHNR and CDR2 FQNEAQ were looked up in the germline V gene (reference sequence). V gives up 3 bases and J gives up 3 bases, and the segment between their germline ends measures 9 bases. The CDR3 has 13 amino acids, counting the end cysteine and phenylalanine. The DNA shown is the 39-base CDR3, in frame from base 1. The collaborating institutions used their own protocols to collect whole blood in K2EDTA tubes. For TCRbeta analysis, collaborators shipped samples in one of three forms: frozen whole blood, isolated PBMCs, or DNA extracted from either of those sample types. This sample was taken from a study of blood T cell repertoires in COVID-19 (dated by TCRdb to 2020 to 2022). At the level of the whole study: The collaborator samples originated in the United States, Italy and Spain and spanned the acute and convalescent phases of COVID-19. The repertoires were released in a freely available public database intended as a resource for research on the immune response to SARS-CoV-2. The samples were drawn from the first 160 participants of the ongoing ImmuneRACE study and from 1,200 or so subjects provided by 6 global collaborators. The sample metadata nearly always contained a de-identified subject ID, COVID-19 status, age in years and sex. Deeply sampled blood TCRbeta repertoires from subjects exposed to, actively infected with, or recovered from COVID-19 were included in the dataset. Where available, HLA class I and class II types were taken from metadata supplied by the sample provider and were not determined by assay-based typing. The material from the prospective study consisted of cDNA or gDNA derived from T cells, B-cell-depleted T cells, or PBMCs.

TCRbeta CDR3 regions were amplified from genomic DNA by means of the immunoSEQ Assay, a bias-controlled multiplex PCR. Turning to the authors' computational methods: Nucleated cell counts per sample were estimated from amplification of reference gene primers within the assay. Sequence reads were collapsed and filtered to measure the absolute abundance of every unique TCRbeta CDR3 rearrangement. For each sample, productive Simpson clonality was calculated as the square root of Simpson's diversity index across productive rearrangements. The immuneACCESS repertoire file appears here via TCRdb, limited to in-frame rearrangements. These files lack a portion of the clones; in checked studies, under half of the deficit traces to unresolved V genes, and the cause of the others is not known. The V and J calls and clone size were taken over from that table, and D and trimming were inferred from the DNA. The sample profile shows 110,000 or so clones; more than 80% of them were found once. 8% to 13% of the sample is taken by the ten largest.

Paper-wide results and their limitations: The amount of clinical and demographic metadata varied by source and participant and was provided uncurated.

In this chain, TRBV7-9 is recombined with TRBJ2-7, with the D gene not confidently named. This clonotype was obtained from a human donor in a cohort sampled during active COVID-19. What was sequenced was peripheral blood. The nucleotide sequence is given as TGTGCCAGCAGCTTGGGCTCGGACTACGAGCAGTACTTC. Its protein reads: CASSLGSDYEQYF.